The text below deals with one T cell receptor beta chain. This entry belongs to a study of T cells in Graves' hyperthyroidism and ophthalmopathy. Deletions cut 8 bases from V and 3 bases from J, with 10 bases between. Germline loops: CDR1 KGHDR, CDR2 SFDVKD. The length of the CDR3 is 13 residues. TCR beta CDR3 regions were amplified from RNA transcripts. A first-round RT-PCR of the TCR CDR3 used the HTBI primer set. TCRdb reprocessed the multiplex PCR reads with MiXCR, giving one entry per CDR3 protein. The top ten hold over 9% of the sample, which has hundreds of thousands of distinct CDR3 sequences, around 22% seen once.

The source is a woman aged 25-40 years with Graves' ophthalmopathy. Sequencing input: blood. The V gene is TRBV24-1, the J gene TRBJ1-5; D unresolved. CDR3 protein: CATTAGVNQPQHF. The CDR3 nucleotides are TGTGCCACCACCGCAGGCGTCAATCAGCCCCAGCATTTT.